What follows describes a single T cell receptor beta chain. Its antigen is unidentified. Germline V gives CDR1 SGHRS, CDR2 YFSETQ. Trimming cost V 0 bases and J 4 bases, with 11 bases left between them. The CDR3 sequence is 14 residues long. This sample is part of a study of post-analysis software for immune sequencing data. Study-wide context: There were relapsing-remitting, secondary progressive and progressive-relapsing multiple sclerosis among the disease courses included.

Study-wide findings and caveats: When the samples were clustered directly with F measure, those that had been prepared in the same batch showed strong co-clustering. TRBV5-6, TRBV5-1 and TRBV20-1 belonged to a set of roughly 5 TRBV segments that were more frequent in patients than controls. Normalized Chao1 diversity was significantly lower in multiple sclerosis patients than in controls.

Unique molecular identifiers were built into the TCR beta cDNA libraries. It was from roughly 1.1 to 9.2 million T cells that about half a million cDNA molecules came. MiXCR, applied by TCRdb to the PCR reads, yields one record per CDR3 protein. The sample carries around 440,000 distinct CDR3 sequences, under 55% recorded once. The material sequenced was blood. The chain links TRBV5-1 to TRBJ2-7, with a tentative D call TRBD1 (6 bases). The clonotype comes from a girl aged 10 to 17 with multiple sclerosis. Here the CDR3 reads CASSLGTDPYEQYF. The DNA of the CDR3 is TGCGCCAGCAGCTTGGGGACAGATCCTTACGAGCAGTACTTC.